Listed here are 21 T cell receptor beta chains from one sample, sequenced in a study of T cells in Graves' hyperthyroidism and ophthalmopathy. TCR beta CDR3 sequences were amplified from RNA transcripts. The HTBI primer set was used in a first-round RT-PCR of the TCR CDR3. TCRdb re-analysed the multiplex PCR reads in MiXCR, keeping a single row per CDR3 protein. The table has roughly 560,000 distinct CDR3 sequences, around 15% seen once; the top ten hold around 4.5%. The source material was blood. The receptors derive from a woman between 40 and 50 years old with Graves' ophthalmopathy.

Many counts were recorded for this clonotype. V and J are TRBV4-1 and TRBJ1-2, with D tentatively TRBD1 (5 bases). Between the trimmed V and J ends, which lost 2 bases and 4 bases, there was a span of 11 bases. The CDR3 totals 14 residues. CDR1 is MGHRA and CDR2 is YSYEKL in the germline V gene. The CDR3 sequence: CASSQSREVYGYTF. The CDR3 coding sequence is TGCGCCAGCAGCCAATCCAGGGAGGTCTATGGCTACACCTTC.

This clonotype was seen ten or more times. This chain uses TRBV5-1 with TRBJ2-2; 9 bases match TRBD2. CDR1 SGHRS and CDR2 YFSETQ come from the germline V gene. The CDR3 has 17 residues. V trimming: 4 bases; J trimming: 0 bases; junction bases outside the gene matches: 7. The CDR3 protein is CASSPLTSGTNTGELFF. CDR3 nucleotide sequence: TGCGCCAGCAGCCCTCTGACTAGCGGAACGAACACCGGGGAGCTGTTTTTT. The full variable domain, rest sourced from reference TRBV5-1 and TRBJ2-2, is KAGVTQTPRYLIKTRGQQVTLSCSPISGHRSVSWYQQTPGQGLQFLFEYFSETQRNKGNFPGRFSGRQFSNSRSEMNVSTLELGDSALYLCASSPLTSGTNTGELFFGEGSRLTVL.

This clonotype turned up a few times. This sequence joins TRBV30 and TRBJ2-7, with 8 nucleotides matching TRBD2. The CDR3 has 15 amino acids. The ends lost 0 bases at V and 2 bases at J; junction bases unmatched: 6. The germline CDR1 and CDR2 sequences are GTSNPN and SVGIG (reference sequence). This chain's CDR3 is CAWSVLGAGAYEQYF. DNA of the CDR3: TGTGCCTGGAGTGTACTGGGAGCGGGAGCCTACGAGCAGTACTTC.

This clonotype has a count of ten or more. This chain links TRBV6-1 with TRBJ2-2; TRBD1 agrees at 7 bases. V lost 3 bases to trimming and J lost 4 bases; unmatched junction nucleotides: 5. The length of the CDR3 is 15 residues. Germline-derived CDR1 and CDR2 are MNHNS and SASEGT. CDR3 nucleotide sequence: TGTGCCAGCAGTGAGCACAGGGGAAGCACCGGGGAGCTGTTTTTT. This codes for CASSEHRGSTGELFF.

This clonotype has at least ten counts. The chain carries TRBV14 and TRBJ1-1; D not resolved. Germline V gives CDR1 SGHDN, CDR2 FVKESK. V lost 3 bases and J 4 bases, leaving 3 bases between the germline ends. This CDR3 region has 11 residues. As DNA, the CDR3 is TGTGCCAGCAGCCACACCACTGAAGCTTTCTTT. Its protein is CASSHTTEAFF.

The CDR3 loop is CASSFRSGTFNEQFF. The CDR3, as DNA: TGTGCCAGCAGCTTTAGGTCCGGGACTTTCAATGAGCAGTTCTTC. The chain combines TRBV11-2 with TRBJ2-1; TRBD2 is a possible D gene (6 bases). The CDR3 is 15 residues long. Germline V gene lookup returns CDR1 SGHAT and CDR2 FQNNGV. Trimming cost V 3 bases and J 6 bases, with 15 bases left between them.

This clonotype has just a few counts. V gene TRBV28 combines with J gene TRBJ2-2; D may be TRBD1 or TRBD2 (5 bases each). The germline V gene encodes CDR1 MDHEN and CDR2 SYDVKM. The CDR3 consists of 14 residues. V was shortened by 6 bases and J by 3 bases, with 11 bases between the two germline ends. This CDR3 is CASRPGQDTGELFF. The CDR3 coding sequence is TGTGCCAGCAGGCCGGGGCAGGACACCGGGGAGCTGTTTTTT. The full variable domain, in which reference TRBV28 and TRBJ2-2 provide the parts outside the CDR3, is DVKVTQSSRYLVKRTGEKVFLECVQDMDHENMFWYRQDPGLGLRLIYFSYDVKMKEKGDIPEGYSVSREKKERFSLILESASTNQTSMYLCASRPGQDTGELFFGEGSRLTVL.

The chain is built from TRBV4-2 and TRBJ2-2; D perhaps matches TRBD2 (6 bases). Trimming took off 1 base at V and 7 bases at J, with 16 bases between the two ends. CDR1 is LGHNA, CDR2 YNFKEQ, per germline. This CDR3 contains 16 residues. The CDR3 region has the DNA TGTGCCAGCAGCCAAGTTCTGTGGGAGGCCGGCGGGGAGCTGTTTTTT. It codes for CASSQVLWEAGGELFF.

The CDR3: CASTSFLPSPLHF. CDR3 bases: TGTGCCAGCACCTCATTCCTTCCTTCACCCCTCCACTTT. The chain recombines TRBV28 with TRBJ1-6, with unresolved D. The CDR3 totals 13 residues. Per the germline V gene, CDR1 is MDHEN and CDR2 is SYDVKM. The germline V and J ends were trimmed by 7 bases and 9 bases, with 13 bases remaining between them.

Of note for this clonotype: It is unclear where the CDR3 begins or ends on the DNA, so no DNA is shown, and the CDR3 is as TCRdb lists it. The chain recombines TRBV7-6 with TRBJ1-2. 22 amino acids form the CDR3, both terminal residues included. The germline gives CDR1 SGHVS, CDR2 FNYEAQ. This chain's CDR3 is CASRGTSGNYEQYFGPGYGYTF.

This clonotype was counted a single time. The chain recombines TRBV12-3 or TRBV12-4 with TRBJ1-5, with a weak D call TRBD1 (5 bases). The CDR3 contains 14 residues. Trimming removed 3 bases at V and 3 bases at J, with 9 bases between. CDR3 in DNA: TGTGCCAGCAGTTTCGGGGGTAACAATCAGCCCCAGCATTTT. Translation gives CASSFGGNNQPQHF.

This clonotype was recorded a few times. The rearrangement links TRBV29-1 to TRBJ1-5, with D possibly being TRBD1 (5 bases). The germline V gene has CDR1 SQVTM and CDR2 ANQGSEA. The CDR3 runs 13 residues. V was cut by 5 bases and J by 0 bases, with 8 bases left in between. The CDR3 here is CSVRDRSNQPQHF. In DNA form, the CDR3 reads TGCAGCGTTAGGGACCGTAGCAATCAGCCCCAGCATTTT.

This clonotype was counted at least ten times. The genes are TRBV12-3 or TRBV12-4 and TRBJ2-2; D unclear. Trimming pared 6 bases from V and 7 bases from J, leaving 15 bases between. This CDR3 has 14 residues. The CDR3 nucleotides read TGTGCCAGCAGAGGAGAGAGTGCGCTCGGGGAGCTGTTTTTT. Residues: CASRGESALGELFF.

This clonotype occurred many times. This rearrangement joins TRBV11-2 to TRBJ2-2, with a weak D call TRBD1 (5 bases). This CDR3 contains 16 residues. The V end was cut by 5 bases, the J end by 0 bases, with 13 bases between. Germline lookup yields CDR1 SGHAT and CDR2 FQNNGV. This CDR3 is CASSRRRQTNTGELFF. The CDR3, as DNA: TGTGCCAGCAGCCGACGGCGACAGACGAACACCGGGGAGCTGTTTTTT. The full variable domain, its missing parts supplied by reference TRBV11-2 and TRBJ2-2, is EAGVAQSPRYKIIEKRQSVAFWCNPISGHATLYWYQQILGQGPKLLIQFQNNGVVDDSQLPKDRFSAERLKGVDSTLKIQPAKLEDSAVYLCASSRRRQTNTGELFFGEGSRLTVL.

This clonotype occurred a few times. The chain uses TRBV6-1 and TRBJ1-1, with D uncertain. CDR1 and CDR2 from the germline V gene are MNHNS and SASEGT. There are 14 residues in the CDR3. V lost 3 bases, J lost 1 base, and 9 bases lay in between. Here the CDR3 reads CASSEEVQNTEAFF. For the CDR3, the DNA is TGTGCCAGCAGTGAGGAAGTACAGAACACTGAAGCTTTCTTT.

This clonotype was counted only a few times. The chain links TRBV10-3 to TRBJ1-5; tentatively, D is TRBD1 (5 bases). Germline CDR1 ENHRY, CDR2 SYGVKD. V lost 6 bases and J 0 bases, leaving 6 bases between the germline ends. CDR3 length: 13 residues. The CDR3 spells CAISRDSNQPQHF. The CDR3 bases are TGTGCCATCAGCAGGGATAGCAATCAGCCCCAGCATTTT.

This clonotype was counted a few times. This sequence joins TRBV11-2 and TRBJ1-1, with 10 bases lining up with TRBD1. V shed 5 bases and J 8 bases; nucleotides not matched to a gene: 14. CDR1 SGHAT and CDR2 FQNNGV come from the germline V gene. The CDR3 runs to 16 residues. The CDR3 loop is CASSPPMPRDRGEAFF. CDR3 in DNA: TGTGCCAGCAGCCCACCGATGCCCCGGGACAGGGGAGAAGCTTTCTTT.

This clonotype was seen repeatedly, ten times or more. The chain couples TRBV30 to TRBJ1-5; TRBD1 agrees at 8 bases. The germline gives CDR1 GTSNPN, CDR2 SVGIG (reference sequence). This CDR3 spans 12 amino acids. J gave up 5 bases and V 5 bases, and 2 bases lay outside the gene matches. CDR3 loop: CAWPQGDQPQHF. The CDR3 DNA is TGTGCCTGGCCACAGGGGGATCAGCCCCAGCATTTT.

This clonotype was counted at least ten times. The rearrangement links TRBV7-2 to TRBJ1-5; 12 nucleotides match TRBD1. CDR1 is SGHTA, CDR2 FQGNSA, per germline. Trimming cost V 3 bases and J 3 bases; bases outside gene matches: 12. CDR3 size: 19 residues. The CDR3 spells CASSLGSGTGGFNNQPQHF. The CDR3 DNA is TGTGCCAGCAGCTTGGGTTCCGGGACAGGGGGCTTCAACAATCAGCCCCAGCATTTT.

V is TRBV19 and J is TRBJ2-6; D not resolved. Germline loops: CDR1 LNHDA, CDR2 SQIVND (reference sequence). This CDR3 is 15 amino acids long. Trimming pared 5 bases from V and 3 bases from J, leaving 11 bases between. CDR3 region: CASSRVIYGANVLTF. The CDR3 nucleotides are TGTGCCAGTAGTCGGGTCATTTATGGGGCCAACGTCCTGACTTTC. The complete variable domain, with remaining parts taken from reference TRBV19 and TRBJ2-6, reads DGGITQSPKYLFRKEGQNVTLSCEQNLNHDAMYWYRQDPGQGLRLIYYSQIVNDFQKGDIAEGYSVSREKKESFPLTVTSAQKNPTAFYLCASSRVIYGANVLTFGAGSRLTVL.

This clonotype was detected ten times or more. The chain couples TRBV5-1 to TRBJ2-7; D tentatively reads TRBD1 or TRBD2 (5 bases each). V lost 3 bases and J lost 4, with 17 bases in between. This CDR3 region has 15 residues. Germline lookup yields CDR1 SGHRS and CDR2 YFSETQ. The CDR3 DNA is TGCGCCAGCAGCTCAAGGCCGGGACCGAGTTACGAGCAGTACTTC. It translates to CASSSRPGPSYEQYF.